This entry lists 32 T cell receptor beta chains sequenced from one sample in a study of blood T cell repertoires in COVID-19. This table comes from immunoSEQ multiplex PCR, and its TCRdb copy is limited to in-frame clones, with some not included. The repertoire has over 100,000 clones, around 84% of them found once; the top ten carry 3.5% to 4%. Sequencing used PBMCs or T cells enriched from blood (not recorded which). These receptors were taken from a woman aged 25-40 years who had recovered from COVID-19.

This clone has just a few counts. The chain combines TRBV19 with TRBJ2-1; TRBD2 might be the D (6 bases). This CDR3 is built from 14 residues. V shed 5 bases and J shed 8 bases, with 16 bases lying between them. Germline V gene lookup returns CDR1 LNHDA and CDR2 SQIVND (reference sequence). The CDR3, as DNA: TGTGCCAGTAGTTATAGCGGTCGGGGCGATGAGCAGTTCTTC. Translating it yields CASSYSGRGDEQFF.

The CDR3 DNA is TGTGCCAGCAGCTTAGGACAGGGCACAGATACGCAGTATTTT. This codes for CASSLGQGTDTQYF. This chain links TRBV7-6 with TRBJ2-3, with D possibly matching TRBD1 (6 bases). V shed 1 base and J shed 1 base, with 6 bases lying between them. CDR1 SGHVS and CDR2 FNYEAQ come from the germline V gene. The CDR3 has 14 amino acids.

The chain joins TRBV28 to TRBJ1-3; 8 bases fit TRBD1. The CDR3 contains 15 residues. The V and J ends lost 6 bases and 0 bases, in that order; junction bases with no gene match: 4. Germline CDR1 MDHEN, CDR2 SYDVKM. The CDR3 DNA sequence: TGTGCCAGCAGGCCAACAGGGGGCTCTGGAAACACCATATATTTT. It codes for CASRPTGGSGNTIYF.

To note about this clone: Other DNA sequences in this specimen translate into the identical CDR3. V gene TRBV19 combines with J gene TRBJ2-2; TRBD1 matches 9 bases. J gave up 5 bases and V 7 bases, and 5 bases lay outside the gene matches. CDR3 length: 14 amino acids. The germline CDR1 and CDR2 sequences are LNHDA and SQIVND (reference sequence). The CDR3, as DNA: TGTGCCAGTATAGGGACAGGGTGGACCGGGGAGCTGTTTTTT. This codes for CASIGTGWTGELFF.

This clone turned up a few times. This chain uses TRBV18 with TRBJ1-2; D gene unclear. This CDR3 is 13 amino acids long. Germline V gene data show CDR1 as KGHSH and CDR2 as LQKENI. V was clipped by 2 bases and J by 2 bases, with 6 bases between them. In nucleotides, the CDR3 is TGTGCCAGCTCACCAACACAAAACTATGGCTACACCTTC. This encodes CASSPTQNYGYTF.

This CDR3 is CASSQKGTGVEKLFF. The CDR3 DNA sequence: TGCGCCAGCAGCCAAAAAGGGACAGGGGTCGAAAAACTGTTTTTT. This chain connects TRBV4-1 to TRBJ1-4; the match to TRBD1 covers 10 bases. After removal of 2 bases from V and 8 bases from J, the junction contained 5 bases not matched to a gene. The CDR3 has 15 residues. Per the germline V gene, CDR1 is MGHRA and CDR2 is YSYEKL.

This rearrangement joins TRBV4-3 to TRBJ2-1; D might be TRBD1 (6 bases). The germline CDR1 and CDR2 sequences are LGHNA and YSLEER. Trimming took 0 bases from V and 3 from J, leaving 15 bases between them. The CDR3 has 17 residues. CDR3 in amino acids: CASSQDRRGFDYNEQFF. Written as DNA, the CDR3 is TGCGCCAGCAGCCAAGACCGCAGGGGTTTTGACTACAATGAGCAGTTCTTC.

This chain links TRBV25-1 with TRBJ1-5, with TRBD1 as a possible D gene (5 bases). V lost 6 bases and J 4 bases, leaving 16 bases between the germline ends. The CDR3 has 15 residues. The germline gives CDR1 MGHDK, CDR2 SYGVNS. CDR3 sequence: CASRPHGGRNQPQHF. The CDR3 bases are TGTGCCAGCAGACCCCACGGGGGTCGAAATCAGCCCCAGCATTTT.

The chain carries TRBV5-1 and TRBJ2-3; 7 nucleotides align to TRBD1. Germline CDR1 and CDR2: SGHRS and YFSETQ. The CDR3 runs to 15 residues. Trimming took 2 bases from V and 0 from J; bases not matched to a gene: 3. CDR3 in amino acids: CASSFHRGSTDTQYF. In DNA form, the CDR3 reads TGCGCCAGCAGCTTCCACAGGGGTAGCACAGATACGCAGTATTTT.

The chain uses TRBV29-1 and TRBJ1-4, with D tentatively TRBD1 (5 bases). Per germline, CDR1 SQVTM and CDR2 ANQGSEA. CDR3 length equals 12 residues. The ends were cut back, 4 bases at V and 8 bases at J, with 11 bases in the middle. Here the CDR3 DNA reads TGCAGCGTTGCGACTTCAGGGGAAAAACTGTTTTTT. Translated, it gives CSVATSGEKLFF.

This chain joins TRBV7-3 and TRBJ1-3, with D possibly being TRBD1 (5 bases). This CDR3 region has 14 residues. The germline V gene encodes CDR1 SGHTA and CDR2 FQGTGA. Between the trimmed V and J ends, which lost 5 bases and 3 bases, there was a span of 11 bases. Here the CDR3 DNA reads TGTGCCAGCAGCGCCGGGGGAGTTGGAAACACCATATATTTT. As protein: CASSAGGVGNTIYF.

The gene calls are TRBV19 and TRBJ1-2; 10 bases map to TRBD1. Trimming cost V 6 bases and J 7 bases; bases outside gene matches: 2. Germline CDR1 LNHDA, CDR2 SQIVND (reference sequence). The CDR3 has 12 amino acids. CDR3: CASRGQGPGYTF. CDR3 DNA: TGTGCCAGTAGGGGACAGGGGCCTGGCTACACCTTC.

This clone was seen a few times. The V and J genes are TRBV4-3 and TRBJ2-3; 8 bases agree with TRBD1. This CDR3 spans 15 amino acids. From germline, CDR1 is LGHNA and CDR2 YSLEER. With 4 bases clipped from V and 5 bases from J, the junction kept 8 bases outside the gene matches. The CDR3 DNA follows: TGCGCCAGCAGCCCCCGGACAGGGAACCAAGATACGCAGTATTTT. The encoded protein is CASSPRTGNQDTQYF.

This chain joins TRBV28 and TRBJ2-1, with TRBD2 matching 13 bases. With 6 bases clipped from V and 8 bases from J, the junction kept 7 bases outside the gene matches. CDR3 length equals 15 residues. Germline-derived CDR1 and CDR2 are MDHEN and SYDVKM. CDR3 bases: TGTGCCAGCAGGGAAGGACTAGCGGGAGTCCATGAGCAGTTCTTC. As protein: CASREGLAGVHEQFF.

This clone was recorded only once. The chain combines TRBV19 with TRBJ2-5; TRBD2 aligns across 9 bases. The CDR3 sequence is 17 residues long. Germline loops: CDR1 LNHDA, CDR2 SQIVND (reference sequence). Trimming cost V 7 bases and J 5 bases; bases outside gene matches: 17. This CDR3 is CASTKRAGGVTEETQYF. The CDR3 bases are TGTGCCAGTACCAAAAGGGCGGGAGGGGTTACGGAGGAGACCCAGTACTTC.

The table lists this clone with a count of one. The rearrangement links TRBV3-1 (or the pseudogene TRBV3-2) to TRBJ2-2, with D possibly TRBD1 on 6 matching bases. V was cut by 1 base and J by 0 bases, with 12 bases left in between. The CDR3 is 17 amino acids. The V gene's germline CDR1 is LGHDT and CDR2 YNNKEL (reference sequence). The CDR3, as DNA: TGTGCCAGCAGCCAAGTCCCCAGGGGCGCGAACACCGGGGAGCTGTTTTTT. It codes for CASSQVPRGANTGELFF.

CDR3 nucleotides: TGCAGCGCCACAGAGGGAGGTACTGAAGCTTTCTTT. This encodes CSATEGGTEAFF. J is TRBJ1-1 and V is TRBV29-1; D not resolved. This CDR3 region has 12 residues. The germline V gene has CDR1 SQVTM and CDR2 ANQGSEA. Trimming took 7 bases from V and 5 from J, leaving 14 bases between them.

This chain links TRBV7-2 with TRBJ2-7; 7 nucleotides line up with TRBD2. This CDR3 region has 16 residues. V lost 5 bases and J lost 0; bases outside the gene matches: 10. CDR1 and CDR2 (germline): SGHTA, FQGNSA. The CDR3 nucleotides are TGTGCCAGCAGCCTGGGGCAGCGGGGAAGCTCCTACGAGCAGTACTTC. Amino acids: CASSLGQRGSSYEQYF.

V gene TRBV7-3 combines with J gene TRBJ1-1, with D tentatively TRBD1 (5 bases). Trimming stripped 3 bases from V and 3 bases from J, with 8 bases between. CDR3 size: 13 residues. Germline V lookup: CDR1 SGHTA, CDR2 FQGTGA. As DNA, the CDR3 is TGTGCCAGCAGCTTTTCGGGGGACACTGAAGCTTTCTTT. The encoded protein is CASSFSGDTEAFF.

The chain employs TRBV19 and TRBJ2-5; 11 bases are a match to TRBD2. After removal of 2 bases from V and 5 bases from J, the junction contained 4 bases not matched to a gene. The CDR3 covers 15 residues. The germline V gene has CDR1 LNHDA and CDR2 SQIVND (reference sequence). CDR3 bases: TGTGCCAGTAGTATAAGACTAGCGGGACAGGAGACCCAGTACTTC. As protein: CASSIRLAGQETQYF.

V usage is TRBV3-1 (or the pseudogene TRBV3-2) and J usage is TRBJ1-2; 9 nucleotides align to TRBD1. Per germline, CDR1 LGHDT and CDR2 YNNKEL (reference sequence). The CDR3 is 18 amino acids. V was pared by 3 bases and J by 1 base, with 12 bases of the junction left unmatched. The CDR3 here is CASSHNPSGQGFNYGYTF. CDR3 coding DNA: TGTGCCAGCAGCCACAACCCTTCGGGACAGGGATTTAACTATGGCTACACCTTC.

This clone was seen more than once but under ten times. The chain combines TRBV18 with TRBJ2-2; TRBD1 aligns across 11 bases. Germline assignment: CDR1 KGHSH and CDR2 LQKENI. This CDR3 has 16 residues. J lost 5 bases, V lost 5 bases, and 7 bases had no gene match. CDR3 sequence (DNA): TGTGCCAGCTCAGGATCGGACAGGGGGCGAACCGGGGAGCTGTTTTTT. This gives the protein CASSGSDRGRTGELFF.

V gene TRBV19 combines with J gene TRBJ1-6; 7 positions agree with TRBD1. V gave up 8 bases and J gave up 5 bases; unmatched junction bases: 6. The CDR3 runs to 14 residues. The V gene's germline CDR1 is LNHDA and CDR2 SQIVND (reference sequence). For the CDR3, the DNA is TGTGCCAGTGGCCGTGGGACAGATAATTCACCCCTCCACTTT. This sequence encodes CASGRGTDNSPLHF.

The chain has TRBV25-1 and TRBJ2-7; 10 bases agree with TRBD1. Germline loops: CDR1 MGHDK, CDR2 SYGVNS. V was pared by 6 bases and J by 1 base, with 0 bases of the junction left unmatched. The CDR3 sequence is 13 residues long. CDR3: CASRDRGSYEQYF. The CDR3 DNA sequence: TGTGCCAGCAGGGACAGGGGGTCCTACGAGCAGTACTTC.

The rearrangement joins TRBV7-8 to TRBJ2-1; TRBD2 agrees at 10 bases. Trimming took 7 bases from V and 4 from J; bases not matched to a gene: 10. CDR1 and CDR2 (germline): SGHVS, FQNEAQ. This CDR3 has 16 residues. The CDR3 DNA follows: TGTGCCAGCACCCTAAGGGCGGGACTAGCGTACAATGAGCAGTTCTTC. Amino acids: CASTLRAGLAYNEQFF.

This chain joins TRBV28 and TRBJ2-7, with 7 positions matching TRBD1. This CDR3 has 14 residues. The J segment lost 5 bases and the V segment lost 6 bases, leaving 10 bases of the junction unmatched. The germline V gene encodes CDR1 MDHEN and CDR2 SYDVKM. In DNA form, the CDR3 reads TGTGCCAGCAGCATCCTCCACAGGGGCAACGAGCAGTACTTC. Protein sequence: CASSILHRGNEQYF.

The chain carries TRBV11-3 and TRBJ1-1; D is uncertain. This CDR3 spans 13 amino acids. Trimming took off 0 bases at V and 5 bases at J, with 7 bases between the two ends. Germline loops: CDR1 SGHNT, CDR2 YENEEA. CDR3 sequence: CASSLDQRTEAFF. The CDR3 DNA sequence: TGTGCCAGCAGCTTAGATCAACGGACTGAAGCTTTCTTT.

The chain employs TRBV6-1 and TRBJ2-3; 7 nucleotides line up with TRBD2. J lost 8 bases, V lost 3 bases, and 5 bases had no gene match. The CDR3 totals 13 residues. Germline V CDR1 and CDR2: MNHNS, SASEGT. CDR3 DNA: TGTGCCAGCAGTGATGGCGTAGCGGGTACGCAGTATTTT. Its translation: CASSDGVAGTQYF.

V is TRBV5-1 and J is TRBJ2-2, with D maybe TRBD1 (5 bases). V was clipped by 6 bases and J by 3 bases, with 9 bases between them. The length of the CDR3 is 13 residues. Germline V CDR1 and CDR2: SGHRS, YFSETQ. CDR3 sequence reads: CASTQGHTGELFF. DNA of the CDR3: TGCGCCAGCACCCAGGGCCACACCGGGGAGCTGTTTTTT. The variable domain in full, with the rest retrieved from reference TRBV5-1 and TRBJ2-2, is KAGVTQTPRYLIKTRGQQVTLSCSPISGHRSVSWYQQTPGQGLQFLFEYFSETQRNKGNFPGRFSGRQFSNSRSEMNVSTLELGDSALYLCASTQGHTGELFFGEGSRLTVL.

The chain links TRBV9 to TRBJ1-2; TRBD1 is a possible D gene (6 bases). Trimming cost V 0 bases and J 8 bases, with 11 bases left between them. CDR1 is SGDLS and CDR2 is YYNGEE in the germline V gene. This CDR3 spans 13 amino acids. For the CDR3, the DNA is TGTGCCAGCAGCGTAGGTCCAGGGGAAGGCTACACCTTC. Amino acid sequence: CASSVGPGEGYTF.

This clone was seen a few times. The gene calls are TRBV5-4 and TRBJ2-7, with 8 bases matching TRBD2. Per germline, CDR1 SGHNT and CDR2 YYREEE (reference sequence). After removal of 4 bases from V and 8 bases from J, the junction contained 14 bases not matched to a gene. The CDR3 length is 15 residues. The CDR3 protein is CASSPSGLAGGKQYF. The CDR3 nucleotides read TGTGCCAGCAGCCCAAGTGGGCTAGCGGGCGGCAAGCAGTACTTC.

The genes are TRBV7-2 and TRBJ1-2, with D possibly being TRBD1 (6 bases). Trimming took off 5 bases at V and 6 bases at J, with 13 bases between the two ends. The CDR3 is made up of 13 amino acids. Germline V gives CDR1 SGHTA, CDR2 FQGNSA. CDR3 residues: CASSLGGGNGYTF. The CDR3 nucleotides are TGTGCCAGCAGCCTAGGAGGGGGAAATGGCTACACCTTC.